This T cell receptor beta chain emerged from a study of T cells in localized non-small cell lung cancer (TCRdb year 2020). About the investigation overall: The study analyzed T cell repertoires of over 200 early-stage NSCLC patients, comparing tumors and uninvolved tumor-adjacent lungs. The mean age of the NSCLC patients was roughly 70 years, with 120 to 150 men and around 110 women. The cohort consisted of around 250 treatment-naive NSCLC patients whose localized lung tumors had been resected. The research as a whole found: Because of the exploratory design, TCR variables were selected using unadjusted p-values without false-discovery rate correction. Longer overall survival was associated with higher blood T cell density, whereas shorter survival was associated with higher adjacent-lung clonality. Because multi-region tumor sequencing was not performed, intratumor heterogeneity could not be ruled out. A median of approximately 53 of the top 100 tumor clones turned up in the paired uninvolved adjacent lung, and roughly 30 of those clones also ranked among the top 100 of that same adjacent lung. Uninvolved tumor-adjacent lung showed the highest T cell clonality, higher than tumor, which suggests more focused antigenic responses in the uninvolved tumor-adjacent lung.

Comments on this clone: The target of this receptor is not known. No quality values exist for individual bases; no much larger clone is one base distant.

TCR beta CDR3 regions were sequenced from DNA using the immunoSEQ Assay. For the original study's pipeline: To compute T cell density, TCR beta template counts were normalized to usable DNA, which was estimated by amplifying housekeeping genes. The preseqR package was used to estimate richness by extrapolating to 400,000 templates for PBMC samples and to 120,000 templates for tissue samples. Clonality was calculated as one minus Pielou's evenness. Tissue-enriched TCRs were identified by differential abundance testing using productive amino-acid clonotypes, minimum total count 5 and alpha 0.1. Repertoire overlap between compartments was quantified with the Jaccard Index and Morisita Overlap Index. GLIPH grouped TCR beta CDR3s together with public tetramer-defined viral CDR3s, and a viral motif had to include at least three viral sequences and show V-gene enrichment. Here the immuneACCESS table is served through TCRdb, limited to in-frame sequences with V and J called. Missing clones are a known gap in these copies; in checked studies unresolved V genes cover under half, and the rest lacks a known reason. V, J and clone size are taken as reported in that table, and D and trimming were inferred from the DNA itself. The sample records some 21,000 clones, 75% to 90% of which are singletons. The ten largest clonotypes hold about 8% of the sample.

At diagnosis, tumor, uninvolved tumor-adjacent lung and peripheral blood were collected and then preserved as a mix of FFPE and fresh-frozen material. For TCR repertoire profiling, blood samples were analyzed as peripheral blood mononuclear cells. This receptor was obtained from a man aged 35-69 years with stage I lung adenocarcinoma. The material sequenced was peripheral blood, taken before any cancer treatment.

The base sequence is TGTGCCAGCAGCTCGGGGACAGGGGGCACCTACGAGCAGTACTTC. It translates to CASSSGTGGTYEQYF. The chain uses TRBV13 and TRBJ2-7, with TRBD1 matching 12 junction bases. The cysteine opens and the phenylalanine closes a CDR3 of 15 amino acids. The only DNA kept is the CDR3, 45 bases in frame from the first base. For this chain, trimming is 4 bases at the V end and 2 bases at the J end, and the number of junction bases without a gene match is 3. The germline V gene (reference sequence) specifies PRHDT as CDR1 and FYEKMQ as CDR2.